Listed below are T cell receptor beta chains from one sample, sequenced in a study of control samples from healthy donors and cancer patients. Repertoires were generated with immunoSEQ multiplex PCR, while TCRdb's copy carries only in-frame clones and drops some. The sample carries around 150,000 clones, roughly 94% recorded once. Sequenced input: blood. These receptors all stem from a woman aged 40 to 50 in good health. Each CDR3 is given with its conserved first and last residue. The D gene is left open where the match is weak.

TRBV7-2	.	TRBJ1-1	TGTGCCAGCAGTTTACAGGCGAACACTGAAGCTTTCTTT	CASSLQANTEAFF
TRBV5-1	.	TRBJ2-7	TGCGCCAGCAGCTTGGACTTAAGATCCTTACTCCGGTCCTACGAGCAGTACTTC	CASSLDLRSLLRSYEQYF
TRBV5-1	TRBD1	TRBJ1-6	TGCGCCAGCAGCACGTTACAGGGGGCGGACTCACCCCTCCACTTT	CASSTLQGADSPLHF
TRBV19	.	TRBJ1-1	TGTGCCAGTAGTATCTTGGGACGAGATACTGAAGCTTTCTTT	CASSILGRDTEAFF
TRBV14	.	TRBJ1-3	TGTGCCAGCAGACACCAAGGCTCTGGAAACACCATATATTTT	CASRHQGSGNTIYF
TRBV4-1	TRBD2	TRBJ2-7	TGCGCCAGCAGCCGTACCCCGGGACTACGCAGCTCCTACGAGCAGTACTTC	CASSRTPGLRSSYEQYF
TRBV6-2/TRBV6-3	TRBD2	TRBJ2-3	TGTGCCAGCAGTTACCCCAGTGTAGGAGCGGGGGGTTACACAGATACGCAGTATTTT	CASSYPSVGAGGYTDTQYF
TRBV5-1	.	TRBJ2-3	TGCGCCAGCAGCTTTAGCACAGATACGCAGTATTTT	CASSFSTDTQYF
TRBV5-1	.	TRBJ2-7	TGCGCCAGCAGCAAACGGACGAGCAGGGGGACTCTCGACTACGAGCAGTACTTC	CASSKRTSRGTLDYEQYF
TRBV5-1	.	TRBJ1-1	TGCGCCAGCAGCTTGATGGGGAACACTGAAGCTTTCTTT	CASSLMGNTEAFF
TRBV4-1	.	TRBJ1-1	TGCGCCAGCAGCCACACCGAAAGCAGGGGGAACACTGAAGCTTTCTTT	CASSHTESRGNTEAFF
TRBV20-1	.	TRBJ1-2	TGCAGTGCTAGTAGACATTACGACTATTATGGCTACACCTTC	CSASRHYDYYGYTF
TRBV23-1	.	TRBJ1-1	TGCGCCAGCAGTCATCCTACAGGGATGAACACTGAAGCTTTCTTT	CASSHPTGMNTEAFF
TRBV30	TRBD1	TRBJ2-5	TGTGCCTGGAGCCCGGACAGGGGTAAAGAGACCCAGTACTTC	CAWSPDRGKETQYF
TRBV29-1	.	TRBJ1-3	TGCAGCGTTGTAAACTCTGGAAACACCATATATTTT	CSVVNSGNTIYF
TRBV3-1/TRBV3-2	.	TRBJ1-5	TGTGCCAGCAGCCAAGATCTGGGCATTAGCAATCAGCCCCAGCATTTT	CASSQDLGISNQPQHF
TRBV9	.	TRBJ2-3	TGTGCCAGCAGCGTAGGTGCAGATACGCAGTATTTT	CASSVGADTQYF
TRBV5-1	.	TRBJ2-1	TGCGCCAGCAGCTTGGATCTGGGTGAGCAGTTCTTC	CASSLDLGEQFF
TRBV9	TRBD2	TRBJ2-4	TGTGCCAGCAGCGAAACTAGCGGGGGGGCCGTCGGGGCCAAAAACATTCAGTACTTC	CASSETSGGAVGAKNIQYF
TRBV18	.	TRBJ1-1	TGTGCCAGCTCACCAGAACATAGTGACACTGAAGCTTTCTTT	CASSPEHSDTEAFF
TRBV4-1	.	TRBJ1-5	TGCGCCAGCAGCCCTTTAGGGGGCAATCAGCCCCAGCATTTT	CASSPLGGNQPQHF
TRBV11-2	.	TRBJ1-1	TGTACCAGCAGCTTAGTGCTTGAAGCTTTCTTT	CTSSLVLEAFF
TRBV5-3	.	TRBJ2-2	TGTGCCAGAAGCTTGTTCTCTACCGGGGAGCTGTTTTTT	CARSLFSTGELFF
TRBV20-1	.	TRBJ2-5	TGCAGTGCTAGTCGGGTAGACGAGACCCAGTACTTC	CSASRVDETQYF
TRBV9	.	TRBJ2-1	TGTGCCAGCAGCGTAGTGCGGCCATGCTCCTACAATGAGCAGTTCTTC	CASSVVRPCSYNEQFF
TRBV7-2	.	TRBJ1-1	TGTGCCAGCAGCTTTCATCTAGGCTTGATGAACACTGAAGCTTTCTTT	CASSFHLGLMNTEAFF
TRBV6-5	.	TRBJ2-3	TGTGTCAGCAGTTCTGCCCGCACAGATACGCAGTATTTT	CVSSSARTDTQYF
TRBV19	TRBD1	TRBJ1-2	TGTGCCAGTAGCAAAGACAGGGCCTATGGCTACACCTTC	CASSKDRAYGYTF
TRBV5-6	.	TRBJ1-4	TGTGCCAGCAGCTCGGCGGACAGTATCGCAACTAATGAAAAACTGTTTTTT	CASSSADSIATNEKLFF
TRBV4-3	.	TRBJ1-5	TGCGCCAGCAGCCAAGATCTATACAGCAATCAGCCCCAGCATTTT	CASSQDLYSNQPQHF